These 5 T cell receptor beta chains came from one sample sequenced in a study of blood T cell repertoires in COVID-19. Profiling relied on immunoSEQ multiplex PCR, and the TCRdb table lists in-frame clones only, not all of them. The sample includes 250,000 to 300,000 clones, roughly 90% seen only once; the top ten take roughly 2.3%. The sequenced sample was peripheral blood. All receptors come from a woman younger than 45 with COVID-19, enrolled during active disease.

J is TRBJ1-2 and V is TRBV7-2; unclear D gene. The germline V gene has CDR1 SGHTA and CDR2 FQGNSA. The CDR3 covers 16 residues. Trimming removed 0 bases at V and 0 bases at J, with 11 bases between. The CDR3 nucleotides are TGTGCCAGCAGCTTAGCGGTGAGCCTTACTAACTATGGCTACACCTTC. Protein: CASSLAVSLTNYGYTF. Drawing the rest from reference TRBV7-2 and TRBJ1-2, the complete variable domain is GAGVSQSPSNKVTEKGKDVELRCDPISGHTALYWYRQSLGQGLEFLIYFQGNSAPDKSGLPSDRFSAERTGGSVSTLTIQRTQQEDSAVYLCASSLAVSLTNYGYTFGSGTRLTVV.

The rearrangement uses TRBV24-1 and TRBJ2-3; D gene unclear. Trimming removed 6 bases from V and 2 bases from J, with 8 bases in between. Per the germline V gene, CDR1 is KGHDR and CDR2 is SFDVKD. The CDR3 extends over 13 amino acids. This chain's CDR3 is CATSSRYTDTQYF. The DNA of the CDR3 is TGTGCCACCAGTTCTAGGTACACAGATACGCAGTATTTT.

V is TRBV7-9 and J is TRBJ2-1; 12 nucleotides align to TRBD2. The V segment lost 3 bases and the J segment 0 bases; nucleotides outside the gene matches: 3. This CDR3 has 17 residues. Germline CDR1 reads SEHNR; CDR2 reads FQNEAQ (reference sequence). The CDR3: CASSFGTSGPSYNEQFF. CDR3 DNA: TGTGCCAGCAGCTTTGGGACTAGCGGGCCCTCCTACAATGAGCAGTTCTTC.

This sequence joins TRBV6-5 and TRBJ1-1, with 10 bases aligning to TRBD1. V dropped 2 bases and J dropped 4; count of bases not matched to a gene: 4. The CDR3 is 15 amino acids. The germline V gene has CDR1 MNHEY and CDR2 SVGAGI. The CDR3 nucleotides read TGTGCCAGCAGTTACGGGACAGGGGAAGGCACTGAAGCTTTCTTT. This sequence encodes CASSYGTGEGTEAFF.

The chain is built from TRBV5-4 and TRBJ1-3; TRBD1 is a possible D gene (5 bases). Germline loops: CDR1 SGHNT, CDR2 YYREEE (reference sequence). The CDR3 extends over 13 amino acids. V shed 4 bases and J shed 4 bases, with 9 bases lying between them. DNA for the CDR3: TGTGCCAGCAGCAGCCCAGGGGGAAACACCATATATTTT. This sequence encodes CASSSPGGNTIYF.